The rows below give T cell receptor beta chains drawn from one sample of a study of T cell responses to AZD1222 COVID-19 vaccine. Here immunoSEQ multiplex PCR was the method, and the copy in TCRdb shows in-frame clones only, minus some. There are roughly 81,000 clones in the sample; around 90% occur only once, and under 20% lies in the top ten. Here the sequenced sample was peripheral blood, taken on day 0 of AZD1222 vaccination. These receptors all stem from an adult in good health. CDR3s include the opening cysteine and the closing phenylalanine or tryptophan. The order of the fields is CDR3 length, V gene, J gene, D gene, clone size, CDR3 protein, CDR3 DNA. A D gene is named only where the DNA matches it firmly. Only some rows state a clone size, as once, few, many or a class for expanded clones.

length: 17; V: TRBV21-1; J: TRBJ1-3; D: -; size: -; CDR3: CASSANFRTASGNTIYF; DNA: TGTGCCAGCAGCGCTAATTTTAGGACGGCGTCTGGAAACACCATATATTTT
length: 15; V: TRBV6-5; J: TRBJ1-2; D: -; size: -; CDR3: CASSYLVGGYYGYTF; DNA: TGTGCCAGCAGTTATTTAGTCGGAGGTTACTATGGCTACACCTTC
length: 17; V: TRBV19; J: TRBJ1-5; D: -; size: -; CDR3: CASSMFGPTYSNQPQHF; DNA: TGTGCCAGTAGTATGTTCGGGCCGACTTATAGCAATCAGCCCCAGCATTTT
length: 12; V: TRBV2; J: TRBJ2-7; D: -; size: -; CDR3: CASRQQAYEQYF; DNA: TGTGCCAGCAGGCAACAGGCCTACGAGCAGTACTTC
length: 15; V: TRBV19; J: TRBJ2-7; D: TRBD1; size: -; CDR3: CASSIKGQGPYEQYF; DNA: TGTGCCAGTAGTATAAAGGGACAGGGGCCCTACGAGCAGTACTTC
length: 14; V: TRBV5-1; J: TRBJ2-1; D: TRBD1; size: -; CDR3: CASSGGTGYNEQFF; DNA: TGCGCCAGCAGCGGAGGGACAGGATACAATGAGCAGTTCTTC
length: 13; V: TRBV9; J: TRBJ1-2; D: TRBD1; size: -; CDR3: CASSVARGLGYTF; DNA: TGTGCCAGCAGCGTAGCCAGGGGGCTTGGCTACACCTTC
length: 18; V: TRBV11-3; J: TRBJ2-7; D: -; size: -; CDR3: CASSLQRTLNLGYYEQYF; DNA: TGTGCCAGCAGCTTGCAACGGACACTAAACTTGGGGTACTACGAGCAGTACTTC
length: 13; V: TRBV10-3; J: TRBJ2-7; D: TRBD2; size: -; CDR3: CATGLAGGDEQYF; DNA: TGTGCCACGGGACTAGCGGGAGGGGACGAGCAGTACTTC
length: 12; V: TRBV28; J: TRBJ1-2; D: -; size: -; CDR3: CASSLFGYGYTF; DNA: TGTGCCAGCAGTTTATTTGGCTATGGCTACACCTTC
length: 14; V: TRBV5-4; J: TRBJ2-2; D: TRBD2; size: -; CDR3: CASSLDRGSGELFF; DNA: TGTGCCAGCAGCTTGGACCGCGGGAGCGGGGAGCTGTTTTTT
length: 14; V: TRBV5-1; J: TRBJ1-6; D: TRBD1; size: -; CDR3: CASSPGQGRSPLHF; DNA: TGCGCCAGCAGCCCCGGACAGGGGCGGTCACCCCTCCACTTT
length: 14; V: TRBV9; J: TRBJ1-4; D: -; size: -; CDR3: CASSEGTANEKLFF; DNA: TGTGCCAGCAGCGAAGGGACGGCTAATGAAAAACTGTTTTTT
length: 14; V: TRBV27; J: TRBJ1-1; D: TRBD1; size: medium-sized; CDR3: CASGADRGNTEAFF; DNA: TGTGCCAGCGGAGCGGACAGGGGAAACACTGAAGCTTTCTTT
length: 16; V: TRBV6-5; J: TRBJ2-1; D: -; size: -; CDR3: CASSYEGTRSYNEQFF; DNA: TGTGCCAGCAGTTATGAGGGAACCCGCTCCTACAATGAGCAGTTCTTC
length: 16; V: TRBV5-1; J: TRBJ2-5; D: TRBD1; size: -; CDR3: CASSLAGTGEIGTQYF; DNA: TGCGCCAGCAGCTTGGCCGGGACAGGGGAAATTGGGACCCAGTACTTC
length: 13; V: TRBV6-1; J: TRBJ2-7; D: TRBD1; size: once; CDR3: CASRGQGVYEQYF; DNA: TGTGCCAGCAGAGGACAGGGAGTCTACGAGCAGTACTTC
length: 15; V: TRBV5-1; J: TRBJ1-2; D: -; size: many; CDR3: CASSSEPEGGGGYTF; DNA: TGCGCCAGCAGCTCTGAACCTGAGGGTGGAGGTGGCTACACCTTC
length: 18; V: TRBV5-8; J: TRBJ2-3; D: TRBD2; size: -; CDR3: CASPNELASGRRTDTQYF; DNA: TGTGCCAGCCCAAACGAACTAGCAAGCGGGAGGAGGACAGATACGCAGTATTTT
length: 13; V: TRBV2; J: TRBJ1-5; D: -; size: -; CDR3: CASSQGGRQPQHF; DNA: TGTGCCAGCAGCCAAGGGGGGCGGCAGCCCCAGCATTTT
length: 13; V: TRBV19; J: TRBJ2-7; D: TRBD1; size: -; CDR3: CATRQGASYEQYF; DNA: TGTGCCACTCGACAGGGGGCATCCTACGAGCAGTACTTC
length: 15; V: TRBV6-5; J: TRBJ1-3; D: -; size: once; CDR3: CASSYSRSEGNTIYF; DNA: TGTGCCAGCAGTTACTCGCGGAGTGAGGGAAACACCATATATTTT
length: 16; V: TRBV7-3; J: TRBJ2-5; D: TRBD2; size: -; CDR3: CASSQGAGGPVETQYF; DNA: TGTGCCAGCTCTCAGGGAGCGGGAGGGCCAGTGGAGACCCAGTACTTC
length: 16; V: TRBV5-6; J: TRBJ2-3; D: -; size: -; CDR3: CASSWKSSSGTDTQYF; DNA: TGTGCCAGCAGCTGGAAATCTAGCTCTGGCACAGATACGCAGTATTTT
length: 15; V: TRBV5-1; J: TRBJ2-1; D: -; size: -; CDR3: CASSSREVQFNEQFF; DNA: TGCGCCAGCAGCTCAAGGGAAGTGCAGTTTAATGAGCAGTTCTTC
length: 16; V: TRBV5-1; J: TRBJ1-1; D: -; size: -; CDR3: CASSYSGGFRGWGAFF; DNA: TGCGCCAGCAGCTATTCTGGGGGTTTCAGGGGTTGGGGAGCTTTCTTT
length: 11; V: TRBV2; J: TRBJ2-7; D: -; size: once; CDR3: CASTTQVEQYF; DNA: TGTGCCAGCACGACACAAGTAGAGCAGTACTTC
length: 14; V: TRBV25-1; J: TRBJ1-6; D: TRBD1; size: -; CDR3: CASSETGDFSPLHF; DNA: TGTGCCAGCAGTGAAACAGGGGATTTCTCACCCCTCCACTTT
length: 17; V: TRBV7-2; J: TRBJ2-7; D: -; size: -; CDR3: CASSLAGLPPGAYEQYF; DNA: TGTGCCAGCAGCTTAGCAGGCCTGCCCCCGGGGGCCTACGAGCAGTACTTC
length: 14; V: TRBV6-1; J: TRBJ1-2; D: TRBD1; size: -; CDR3: CASSDGTGYYGYTF; DNA: TGTGCCAGCAGTGACGGGACAGGGTACTATGGCTACACCTTC
length: 14; V: TRBV3-1/TRBV3-2; J: TRBJ2-1; D: TRBD1; size: -; CDR3: CASSQRDRDNEQFF; DNA: TGTGCCAGCAGCCAGCGGGACAGGGACAATGAGCAGTTCTTC
length: 15; V: TRBV6-6; J: TRBJ1-2; D: TRBD1; size: -; CDR3: CASSYPGTAGYGYTF; DNA: TGTGCCAGCAGTTACCCCGGGACAGCAGGCTATGGCTACACCTTC
length: 13; V: TRBV30; J: TRBJ1-2; D: -; size: -; CDR3: CAWALGPTYGYTF; DNA: TGTGCCTGGGCCCTGGGCCCTACCTATGGCTACACCTTC
length: 15; V: TRBV5-1; J: TRBJ1-1; D: -; size: -; CDR3: CASSFGDTRNTEAFF; DNA: TGCGCCAGCAGCTTCGGGGACACCCGGAACACTGAAGCTTTCTTT
length: 14; V: TRBV15; J: TRBJ1-5; D: -; size: -; CDR3: CATSRDSGGQPQHF; DNA: TGTGCCACCAGCAGAGATTCGGGGGGCCAGCCCCAGCATTTT
length: 14; V: TRBV28; J: TRBJ2-5; D: -; size: once; CDR3: CASRQGGVGETQYF; DNA: TGTGCCAGCAGACAGGGAGGAGTAGGAGAGACCCAGTACTTC
length: 17; V: TRBV7-9; J: TRBJ2-1; D: TRBD2; size: -; CDR3: CASSPKFRLAVYNEQFF; DNA: TGTGCCAGCAGTCCCAAATTCAGGCTAGCGGTCTACAATGAGCAGTTCTTC
length: 17; V: TRBV6-1; J: TRBJ1-1; D: TRBD1; size: -; CDR3: CASSEVDRGRFGTEAFF; DNA: TGTGCCAGCAGTGAGGTGGACAGGGGGCGTTTTGGCACTGAAGCTTTCTTT
length: 13; V: TRBV29-1; J: TRBJ1-2; D: -; size: -; CDR3: CSGYRDRDYGYTF; DNA: TGCAGCGGATACCGGGACCGAGACTATGGCTACACCTTC
length: 13; V: TRBV28; J: TRBJ1-5; D: -; size: -; CDR3: CAGASDSNQPQHF; DNA: TGTGCCGGAGCGTCAGATAGCAATCAGCCCCAGCATTTT
length: 14; V: TRBV29-1; J: TRBJ1-1; D: -; size: -; CDR3: CSVRMNLINTEAFF; DNA: TGCAGCGTAAGAATGAACCTGATTAACACTGAAGCTTTCTTT
length: 14; V: TRBV19; J: TRBJ1-6; D: -; size: once; CDR3: CASSIAQGESPLHF; DNA: TGTGCCAGTAGTATCGCACAGGGAGAATCACCCCTCCACTTT
length: 14; V: TRBV19; J: TRBJ1-1; D: -; size: -; CDR3: CASSRVGWNTEAFF; DNA: TGTGCCAGTAGTCGGGTGGGTTGGAACACTGAAGCTTTCTTT
length: 18; V: TRBV18; J: TRBJ2-4; D: TRBD1; size: -; CDR3: CASSHLGQGLLAKNIQYF; DNA: TGTGCCAGCTCACACCTGGGACAGGGGTTACTAGCCAAAAACATTCAGTACTTC
length: 14; V: TRBV20-1; J: TRBJ1-5; D: -; size: -; CDR3: CSASRQRPGQPQHF; DNA: TGCAGTGCTAGTAGACAACGGCCCGGGCAGCCCCAGCATTTT